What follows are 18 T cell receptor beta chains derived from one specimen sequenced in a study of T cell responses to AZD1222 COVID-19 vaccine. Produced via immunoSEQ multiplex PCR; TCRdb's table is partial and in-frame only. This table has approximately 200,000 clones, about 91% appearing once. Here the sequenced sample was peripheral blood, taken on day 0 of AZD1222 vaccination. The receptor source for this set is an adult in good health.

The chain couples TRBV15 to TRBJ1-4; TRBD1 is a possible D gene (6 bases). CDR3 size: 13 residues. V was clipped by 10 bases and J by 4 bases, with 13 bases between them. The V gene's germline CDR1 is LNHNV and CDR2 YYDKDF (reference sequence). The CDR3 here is CAIRGGYNEKLFF. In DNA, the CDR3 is TGTGCCATTAGGGGGGGATATAATGAAAAACTGTTTTTT.

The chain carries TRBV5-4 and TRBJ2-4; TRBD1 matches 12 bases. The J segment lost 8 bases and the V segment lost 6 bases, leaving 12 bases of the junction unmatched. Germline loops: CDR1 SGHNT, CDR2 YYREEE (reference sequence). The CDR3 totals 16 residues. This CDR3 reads CASNNRDRGREDIQYF. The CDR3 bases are TGTGCCAGCAACAATAGGGACAGGGGGCGCGAAGACATTCAGTACTTC.

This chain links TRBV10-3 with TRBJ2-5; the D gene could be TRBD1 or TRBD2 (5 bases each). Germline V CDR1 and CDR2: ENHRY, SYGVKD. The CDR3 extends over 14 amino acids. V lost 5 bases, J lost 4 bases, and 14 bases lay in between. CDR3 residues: CAISTTGTGETQYF. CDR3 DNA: TGTGCCATCAGTACCACCGGGACGGGAGAGACCCAGTACTTC.

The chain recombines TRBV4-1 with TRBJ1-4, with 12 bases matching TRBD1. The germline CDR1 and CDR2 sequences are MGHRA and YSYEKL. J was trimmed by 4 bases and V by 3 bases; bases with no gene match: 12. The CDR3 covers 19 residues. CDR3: CASSQATGTGGAINEKLFF. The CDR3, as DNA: TGCGCCAGCAGCCAGGCGACCGGGACAGGGGGCGCCATTAATGAAAAACTGTTTTTT.

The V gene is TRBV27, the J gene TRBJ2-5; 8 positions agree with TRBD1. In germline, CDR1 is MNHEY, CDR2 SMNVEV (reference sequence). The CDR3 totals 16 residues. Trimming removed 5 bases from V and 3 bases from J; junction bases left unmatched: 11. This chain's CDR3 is CASSLRGRGLKETQYF. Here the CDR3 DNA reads TGTGCCAGCAGTCTGCGGGGCAGGGGGCTTAAAGAGACCCAGTACTTC.

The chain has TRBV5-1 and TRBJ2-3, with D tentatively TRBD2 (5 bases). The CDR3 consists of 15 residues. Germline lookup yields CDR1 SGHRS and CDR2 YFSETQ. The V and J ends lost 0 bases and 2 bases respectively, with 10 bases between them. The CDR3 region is CASSLEFRDTDTQYF. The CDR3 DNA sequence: TGCGCCAGCAGCTTGGAGTTCCGGGACACAGATACGCAGTATTTT.

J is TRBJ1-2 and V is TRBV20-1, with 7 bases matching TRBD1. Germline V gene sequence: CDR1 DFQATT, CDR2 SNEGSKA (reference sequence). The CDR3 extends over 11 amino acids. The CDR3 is CRPDRAYGYTF. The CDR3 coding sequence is TGCAGGCCCGACAGGGCCTATGGCTACACCTTC.

Written as DNA, the CDR3 is TGTGCCAGCAGCGAGAGGCCGGATCAGCCCCAGCATTTT. It is translated as CASSERPDQPQHF. This chain links TRBV7-6 with TRBJ1-5; no clear D. The CDR3 is 13 residues long. Germline CDR1 reads SGHVS; CDR2 reads FNYEAQ. V lost 5 bases and J lost 5, with 10 bases in between.

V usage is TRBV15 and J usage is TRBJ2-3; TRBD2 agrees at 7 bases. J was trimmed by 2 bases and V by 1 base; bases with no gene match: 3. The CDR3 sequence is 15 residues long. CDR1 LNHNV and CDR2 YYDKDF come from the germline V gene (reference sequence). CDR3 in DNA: TGTGCCACCAGCAGAGCTCGACTAGCCACAGATACGCAGTATTTT. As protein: CATSRARLATDTQYF.

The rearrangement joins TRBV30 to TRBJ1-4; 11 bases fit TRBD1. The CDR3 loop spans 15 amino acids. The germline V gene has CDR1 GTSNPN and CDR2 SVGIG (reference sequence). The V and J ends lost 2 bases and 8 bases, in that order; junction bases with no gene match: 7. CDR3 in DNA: TGTGCCTGGAGTAAGGGACAGGGGGTAGGGGAAAAACTGTTTTTT. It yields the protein CAWSKGQGVGEKLFF.

The CDR3 sequence is CASSQGTGEETEAFF. Written as DNA, the CDR3 is TGTGCCAGCAGCCAGGGGACAGGGGAGGAAACTGAAGCTTTCTTT. The chain combines TRBV3-1 (or the pseudogene TRBV3-2) with TRBJ1-1; 10 nucleotides match TRBD1. Trimming took 3 bases from V and 5 from J; bases not matched to a gene: 6. The CDR3 covers 15 residues. Germline CDR1 reads LGHDT; CDR2 reads YNNKEL (reference sequence).

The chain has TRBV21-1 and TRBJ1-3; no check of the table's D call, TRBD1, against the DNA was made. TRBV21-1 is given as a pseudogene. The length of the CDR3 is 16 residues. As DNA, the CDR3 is TGTGCCAGCAGCAATAAAGCAACAGGGCAACGAAACACCATATATTTT. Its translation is CASSNKATGQRNTIYF.

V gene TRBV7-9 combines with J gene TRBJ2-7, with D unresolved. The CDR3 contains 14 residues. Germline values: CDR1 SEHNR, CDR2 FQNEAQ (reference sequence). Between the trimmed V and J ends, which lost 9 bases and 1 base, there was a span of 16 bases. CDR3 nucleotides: TGTGCCAGTCAACCTTTCGCATCATCCTACGAGCAGTACTTC. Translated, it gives CASQPFASSYEQYF.

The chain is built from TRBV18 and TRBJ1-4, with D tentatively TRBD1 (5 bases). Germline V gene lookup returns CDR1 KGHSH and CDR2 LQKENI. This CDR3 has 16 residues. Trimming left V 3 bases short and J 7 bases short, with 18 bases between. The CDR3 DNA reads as TGTGCCAGCTCACCCTCGTTGGCCCCCGGGGGTGAAAAACTGTTTTTT. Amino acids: CASSPSLAPGGEKLFF.

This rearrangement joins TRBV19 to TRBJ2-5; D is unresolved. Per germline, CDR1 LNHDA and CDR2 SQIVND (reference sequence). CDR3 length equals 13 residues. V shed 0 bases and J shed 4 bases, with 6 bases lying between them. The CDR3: CASSIEGAETQYF. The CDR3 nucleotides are TGTGCCAGTAGTATAGAAGGAGCAGAGACCCAGTACTTC.

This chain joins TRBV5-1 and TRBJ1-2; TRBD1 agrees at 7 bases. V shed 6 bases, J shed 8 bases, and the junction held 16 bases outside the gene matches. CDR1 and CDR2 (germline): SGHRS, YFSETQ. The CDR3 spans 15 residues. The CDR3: CASTETNLGGGGYTF. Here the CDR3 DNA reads TGCGCCAGCACGGAGACAAACCTCGGAGGGGGCGGCTACACCTTC.

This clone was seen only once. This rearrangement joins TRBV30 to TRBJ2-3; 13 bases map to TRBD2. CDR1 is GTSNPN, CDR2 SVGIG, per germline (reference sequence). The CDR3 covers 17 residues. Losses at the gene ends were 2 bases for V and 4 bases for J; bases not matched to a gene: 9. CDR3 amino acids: CAWSRLAGGLVADTQYF. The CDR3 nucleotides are TGTGCCTGGAGTCGACTAGCGGGGGGTTTAGTCGCAGATACGCAGTATTTT.

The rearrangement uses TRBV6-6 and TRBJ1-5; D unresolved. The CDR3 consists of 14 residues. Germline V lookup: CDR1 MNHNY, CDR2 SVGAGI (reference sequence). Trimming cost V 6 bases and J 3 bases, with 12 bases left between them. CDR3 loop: CASRYDTVNQPQHF. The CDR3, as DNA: TGTGCCAGCAGATATGACACGGTCAATCAGCCCCAGCATTTT.